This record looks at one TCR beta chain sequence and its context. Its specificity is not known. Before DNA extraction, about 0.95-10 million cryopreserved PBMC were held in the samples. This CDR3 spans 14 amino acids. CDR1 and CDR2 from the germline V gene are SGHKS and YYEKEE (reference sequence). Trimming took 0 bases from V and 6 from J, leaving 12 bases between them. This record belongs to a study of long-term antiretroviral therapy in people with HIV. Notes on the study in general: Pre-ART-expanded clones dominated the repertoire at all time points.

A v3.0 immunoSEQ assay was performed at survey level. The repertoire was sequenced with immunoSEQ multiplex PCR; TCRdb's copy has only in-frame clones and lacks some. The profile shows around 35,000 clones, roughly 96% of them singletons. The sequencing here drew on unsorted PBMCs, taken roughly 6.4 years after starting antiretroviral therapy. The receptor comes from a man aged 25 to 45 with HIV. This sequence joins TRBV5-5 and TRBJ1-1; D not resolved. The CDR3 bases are TGTGCCAGCAGCTTGGGCCTTACCGGGGCTGAAGCTTTCTTT. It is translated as CASSLGLTGAEAFF.